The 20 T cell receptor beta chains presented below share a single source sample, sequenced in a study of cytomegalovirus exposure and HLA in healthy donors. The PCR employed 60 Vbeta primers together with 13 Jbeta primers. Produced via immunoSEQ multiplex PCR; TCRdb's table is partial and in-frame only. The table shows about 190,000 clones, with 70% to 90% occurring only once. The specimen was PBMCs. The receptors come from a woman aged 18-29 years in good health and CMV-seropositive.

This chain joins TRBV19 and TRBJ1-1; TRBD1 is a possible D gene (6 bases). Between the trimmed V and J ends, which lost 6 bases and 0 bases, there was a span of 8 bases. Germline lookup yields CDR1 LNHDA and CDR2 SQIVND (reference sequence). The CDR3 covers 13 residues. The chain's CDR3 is CASSRDMNTEAFF. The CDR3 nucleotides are TGTGCCAGTAGCAGGGACATGAACACTGAAGCTTTCTTT. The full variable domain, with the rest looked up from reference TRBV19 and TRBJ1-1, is DGGITQSPKYLFRKEGQNVTLSCEQNLNHDAMYWYRQDPGQGLRLIYYSQIVNDFQKGDIAEGYSVSREKKESFPLTVTSAQKNPTAFYLCASSRDMNTEAFFGQGTRLTVV.

In DNA form, the CDR3 reads TGCGCCAGCAGCCTCGAGGCCGGGACAGGGACCATGCATGGCTACACCTTC. As protein: CASSLEAGTGTMHGYTF. The V and J genes are TRBV4-1 and TRBJ1-2, with 9 nucleotides matching TRBD1. CDR3 length: 17 amino acids. With V trimmed by 4 bases and J by 6 bases, 15 bases remained unmatched. Germline lookup yields CDR1 MGHRA and CDR2 YSYEKL.

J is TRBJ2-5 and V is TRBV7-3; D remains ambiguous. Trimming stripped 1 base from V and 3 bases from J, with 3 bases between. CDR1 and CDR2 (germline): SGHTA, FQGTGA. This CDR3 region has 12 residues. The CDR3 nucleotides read TGTGCCAGCAGCTTAAATAAAGAGACCCAGTACTTC. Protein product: CASSLNKETQYF.

The DNA for the CDR3 is TGTGCCAGCTCACCATCCACTAGCTACCGTGAGCAGTTCTTC. Protein: CASSPSTSYREQFF. The chain uses TRBV18 and TRBJ2-1; tentative D call: TRBD2 (6 bases). Trimming removed 2 bases from V and 9 bases from J, with 14 bases in between. The CDR3 loop spans 14 amino acids. CDR1 and CDR2 from the germline V gene are KGHSH and LQKENI.

Here the CDR3 reads CASTPTGVGGGANVLTF. The DNA for the CDR3 is TGTGCCAGTACTCCGACAGGGGTTGGTGGTGGGGCCAACGTCCTGACTTTC. The J gene is TRBJ2-6, the V gene TRBV19, with TRBD1 matching 8 bases. Unmatched junction bases numbered 11, after V lost 7 bases and J lost 3 bases. This CDR3 spans 17 amino acids. Per germline, CDR1 LNHDA and CDR2 SQIVND (reference sequence).

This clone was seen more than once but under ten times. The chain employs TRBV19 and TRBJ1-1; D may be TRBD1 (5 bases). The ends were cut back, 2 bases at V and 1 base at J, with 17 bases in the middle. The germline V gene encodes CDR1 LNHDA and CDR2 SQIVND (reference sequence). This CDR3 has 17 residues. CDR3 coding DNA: TGTGCCAGTAGTATATCTAACTTAGGGGAAGAGAACACTGAAGCTTTCTTT. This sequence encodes CASSISNLGEENTEAFF.

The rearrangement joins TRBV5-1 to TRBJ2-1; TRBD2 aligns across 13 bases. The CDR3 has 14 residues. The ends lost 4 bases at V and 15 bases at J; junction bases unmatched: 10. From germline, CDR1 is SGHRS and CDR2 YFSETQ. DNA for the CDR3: TGCGCCAGCAGCCGGACTAGCGGGGGAGCCAATTGGTTCTTC. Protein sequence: CASSRTSGGANWFF. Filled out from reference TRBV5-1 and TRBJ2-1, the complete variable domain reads KAGVTQTPRYLIKTRGQQVTLSCSPISGHRSVSWYQQTPGQGLQFLFEYFSETQRNKGNFPGRFSGRQFSNSRSEMNVSTLELGDSALYLCASSRTSGGANWFFGPGTRLTVL.

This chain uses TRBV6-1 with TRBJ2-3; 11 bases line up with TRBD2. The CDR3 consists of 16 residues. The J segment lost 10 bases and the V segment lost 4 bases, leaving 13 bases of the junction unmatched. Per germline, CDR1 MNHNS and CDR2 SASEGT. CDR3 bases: TGTGCCAGCAGTGTACAGACTAGCGGGGTTGGTCCCCCGCAGTATTTT. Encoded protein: CASSVQTSGVGPPQYF.

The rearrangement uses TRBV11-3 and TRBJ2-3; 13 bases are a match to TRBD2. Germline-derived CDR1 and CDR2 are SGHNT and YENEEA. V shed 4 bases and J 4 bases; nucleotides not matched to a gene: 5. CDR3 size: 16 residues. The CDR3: CASSSILAGGPDTQYF. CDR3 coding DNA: TGTGCCAGCAGCTCAATACTAGCGGGGGGGCCAGATACGCAGTATTTT.

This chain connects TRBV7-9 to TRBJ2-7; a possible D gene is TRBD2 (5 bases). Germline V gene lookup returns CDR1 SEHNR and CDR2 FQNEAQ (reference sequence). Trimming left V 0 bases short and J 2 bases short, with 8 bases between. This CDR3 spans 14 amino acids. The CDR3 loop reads CASSLATNPYEQYF. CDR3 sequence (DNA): TGTGCCAGCAGCTTAGCGACTAACCCCTACGAGCAGTACTTC.

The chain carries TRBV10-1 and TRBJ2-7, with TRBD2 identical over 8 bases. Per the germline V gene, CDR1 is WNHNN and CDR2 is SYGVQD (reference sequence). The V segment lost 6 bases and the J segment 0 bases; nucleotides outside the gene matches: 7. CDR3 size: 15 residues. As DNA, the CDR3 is TGCGCCAGCAGGGGGACTAGGAGGAGCTCCTACGAGCAGTACGTC. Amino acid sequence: CASRGTRRSSYEQYV.

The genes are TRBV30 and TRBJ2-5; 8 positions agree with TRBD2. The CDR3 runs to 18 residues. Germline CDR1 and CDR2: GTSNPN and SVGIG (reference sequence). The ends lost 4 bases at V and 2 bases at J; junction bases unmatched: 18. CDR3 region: CAWTGAGAGGGYQETQYF. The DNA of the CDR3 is TGTGCCTGGACCGGCGCGGGAGCCGGGGGGGGGTATCAAGAGACCCAGTACTTC.

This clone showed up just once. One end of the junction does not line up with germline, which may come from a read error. The CDR3 loop reads CSSSSGQGKAEKLFF. The CDR3 DNA sequence: TGTTCCAGCAGCTCTGGACAGGGTAAAGCTGAAAAACTGTTTTTT. This chain links TRBV7-9 with TRBJ1-4; 8 bases map to TRBD1. The CDR3 is made up of 15 amino acids. The germline V gene has CDR1 SEHNR and CDR2 FQNEAQ (reference sequence).

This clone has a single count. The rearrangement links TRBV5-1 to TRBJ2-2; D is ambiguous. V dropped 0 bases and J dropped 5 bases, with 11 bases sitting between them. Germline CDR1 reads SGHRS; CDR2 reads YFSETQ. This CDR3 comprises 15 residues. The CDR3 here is CASSLVSGGTGELFF. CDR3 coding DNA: TGCGCCAGCAGCTTGGTATCGGGTGGGACCGGGGAGCTGTTTTTT.

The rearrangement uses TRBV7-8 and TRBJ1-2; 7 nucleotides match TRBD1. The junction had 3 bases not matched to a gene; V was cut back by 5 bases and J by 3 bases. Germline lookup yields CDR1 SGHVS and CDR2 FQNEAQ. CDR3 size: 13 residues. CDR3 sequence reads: CASSRQGHYGYTF. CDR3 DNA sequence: TGTGCCAGCAGCCGACAGGGACACTATGGCTACACCTTC.

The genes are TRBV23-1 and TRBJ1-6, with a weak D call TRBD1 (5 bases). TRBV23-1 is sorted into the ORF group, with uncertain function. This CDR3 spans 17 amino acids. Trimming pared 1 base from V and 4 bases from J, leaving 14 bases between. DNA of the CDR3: TGCGCCAGCAGTCAATTAGGCCAGGGAGGATATAATTCACCCCTCCACTTT. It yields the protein CASSQLGQGGYNSPLHF.

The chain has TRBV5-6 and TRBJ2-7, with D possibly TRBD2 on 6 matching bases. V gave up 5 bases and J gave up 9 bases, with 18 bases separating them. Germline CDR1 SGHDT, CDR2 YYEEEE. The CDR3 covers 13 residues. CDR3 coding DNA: TGTGCCAGCAGGACCGGACAAGCCGGGGGGCAGTACTTC. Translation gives CASRTGQAGGQYF.

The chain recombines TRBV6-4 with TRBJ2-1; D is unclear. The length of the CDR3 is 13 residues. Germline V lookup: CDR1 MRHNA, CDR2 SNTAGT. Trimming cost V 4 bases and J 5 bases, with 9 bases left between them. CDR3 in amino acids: CASSVAANNEQFF. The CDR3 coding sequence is TGTGCCAGCAGTGTCGCGGCAAACAATGAGCAGTTCTTC.

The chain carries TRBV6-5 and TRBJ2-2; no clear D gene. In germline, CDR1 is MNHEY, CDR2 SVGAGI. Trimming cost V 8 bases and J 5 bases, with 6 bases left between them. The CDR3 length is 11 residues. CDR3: CASELTGELFF. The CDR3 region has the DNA TGTGCCAGCGAGTTGACCGGGGAGCTGTTTTTT.

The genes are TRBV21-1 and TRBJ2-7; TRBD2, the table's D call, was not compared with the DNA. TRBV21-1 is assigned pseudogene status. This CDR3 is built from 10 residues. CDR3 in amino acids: CASAYYEQYV. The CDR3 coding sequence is TGTGCCAGCGCCTACTACGAGCAGTACGTC.